This TCR beta chain emerged from a study of T cell responses to AZD1222 COVID-19 vaccine. As to this clone: Its matching antigen is unknown.

Produced via immunoSEQ multiplex PCR; TCRdb's table is partial and in-frame only. The sample has roughly 110,000 clones, around 87% seen once. Whole-study results and caveats: In all cases, repertoires were sampled only after the peak T cell response. Two AZD1222 administrations were followed by greater Spike-specific TCR breadth and depth.

The receptor was derived from an adult in good health. Sample: peripheral blood, taken on day 0 of AZD1222 vaccination.

In nucleotides, the CDR3 is TGTGCCAGCAGCTTACAGGGGGATAATTCACCCCTCCACTTT. Its protein is CASSLQGDNSPLHF. The chain has TRBV7-3 and TRBJ1-6; 7 nucleotides align to TRBD1. The ends lost 2 bases at V and 5 bases at J; junction bases unmatched: 0. The CDR3 has 14 amino acids. Germline CDR1 SGHTA, CDR2 FQGTGA.